What follows are 23 T cell receptor beta chains derived from one specimen sequenced in a study of beta chain features in type 1 diabetes listed by TCRdb under 2018. What the research found in general, with its limitations: A moderate but significant shortening of TCRB CDR3 length was observed in type 1 diabetes patients in all four CD4+ subsets.

Libraries were prepared through the immunoSEQ multiplex PCR assay. The entire amount of isolated RNA was reverse transcribed using the High Capacity cDNA Reverse Transcription Kit, so the sequenced TCRB transcripts were expressed ones. TCRdb retrieved this table from immuneACCESS and kept in-frame rearrangements only. Not all clones are present; in checked studies, unresolved V genes account for under half, and no reason is known for the remainder. A total of around 120,000 clones appear in this sample, roughly 17% of them only once. Roughly 2.5% of the sample rests with the top ten. Which antigens these TCRs recognize remains unknown. The sample taken for sequencing was central memory CD4+ T cells from blood. These receptors came from a man aged 18 to 35 with type 1 diabetes.

The chain carries TRBV2 and TRBJ1-2, with TRBD1 matching over 9 bases. The CDR3 is 13 residues long. The germline V gene encodes CDR1 SNHLY and CDR2 FYNNEI. The trim removed 5 bases at V and 8 bases at J, leaving 6 bases unmatched. The CDR3 protein is CASSRDRAGGYTF. CDR3 DNA: TGTGCCAGCAGTAGGGACAGGGCGGGCGGCTACACCTTC.

The genes are TRBV4-1 and TRBJ1-2, with TRBD1 as a possible D gene (6 bases). Between the trimmed V and J ends, which lost 2 bases and 9 bases, there was a span of 7 bases. Germline V CDR1 and CDR2: MGHRA, YSYEKL. The CDR3 runs to 11 residues. The CDR3 DNA sequence: TGCGCCAGCAGCCAAACAGGGAGCTACACCTTC. This encodes CASSQTGSYTF.

CDR3 nucleotide sequence: TGTGCCAGCACCCTCTCACAGAGACTTGATTCACCCCTCCACTTT. Its translation: CASTLSQRLDSPLHF. This rearrangement joins TRBV27 to TRBJ1-6; no firm D call. The CDR3 is 15 residues long. CDR1 is MNHEY, CDR2 SMNVEV, per germline (reference sequence). V lost 7 bases and J 8 bases, leaving 18 bases between the germline ends.

This clone has just a few counts. The genes are TRBV6-1 and TRBJ1-1; 8 nucleotides agree with TRBD1. Germline CDR1 is MNHNS and CDR2 is SASEGT. This CDR3 spans 13 amino acids. J lost 5 bases, V lost 7 bases, and 6 bases had no gene match. CDR3 coding DNA: TGTGCCAGCATCATAAACAGGGGGACTGAAGCTTTCTTT. This encodes CASIINRGTEAFF.

This clone turned up a few times. The rearrangement uses TRBV28 and TRBJ2-1, with TRBD1 as a possible D gene (6 bases). Trimming cost V 5 bases and J 8 bases, with 13 bases left between them. The CDR3 is 13 amino acids. The germline V gene has CDR1 MDHEN and CDR2 SYDVKM. CDR3 sequence: CASSPTGSDEQFF. CDR3 nucleotides: TGTGCCAGCAGTCCTACAGGGTCGGATGAGCAGTTCTTC.

This clone ranks as medium-sized. This chain joins TRBV4-1 and TRBJ2-7, with D tentatively TRBD2 (5 bases). Germline V CDR1 and CDR2: MGHRA, YSYEKL. The V end was cut by 2 bases, the J end by 2 bases, with 13 bases between. The CDR3 runs to 15 residues. The CDR3 sequence: CASSQLSDFPYEQYF. CDR3 bases: TGCGCCAGCAGCCAATTGTCGGACTTCCCCTACGAGCAGTACTTC.

This clone has a handful of counts. The chain is built from TRBV5-4 and TRBJ2-2; D remains ambiguous. V dropped 1 base and J dropped 4 bases, with 8 bases sitting between them. Germline-derived CDR1 and CDR2 are SGHNT and YYREEE (reference sequence). This CDR3 has 14 residues. CDR3 bases: TGTGCCAGCAGCTTGTGGGCTGGCACCGGGGAGCTGTTTTTT. Encoded protein: CASSLWAGTGELFF. Full variable domain (missing parts from reference TRBV5-4 and TRBJ2-2): ETGVTQSPTHLIKTRGQQVTLRCSSQSGHNTVSWYQQALGQGPQFIFQYYREEENGRGNFPPRFSGLQFPNYSSELNVNALELDDSALYLCASSLWAGTGELFFGEGSRLTVL.

The chain employs TRBV27 and TRBJ2-3, with TRBD2 as a possible D gene (7 bases). The V end was cut by 6 bases, the J end by 2 bases, with 12 bases between. Germline V gives CDR1 MNHEY, CDR2 SMNVEV (reference sequence). There are 14 residues in the CDR3. The CDR3 is CASRAGASTDTQYF. DNA for the CDR3: TGTGCCAGCAGGGCGGGGGCTTCCACAGATACGCAGTATTTT.

This clone showed up just a few times. The V gene is TRBV5-1, the J gene TRBJ2-7; 10 nucleotides line up with TRBD2. The germline gives CDR1 SGHRS, CDR2 YFSETQ. The CDR3 is 16 residues long. The V gene end was trimmed by 4 bases and the J gene end by 0 bases; junction bases not matched to a gene: 7. The CDR3 reads CASSLLAGPSSYEQYF. CDR3 coding DNA: TGCGCCAGCAGCCTACTAGCGGGGCCGAGCTCCTACGAGCAGTACTTC.

The CDR3 region has the DNA TGTGCCAGCAGTTTAGAGGGGGGACCGACACCCTACGAGCAGTACTTC. Residues: CASSLEGGPTPYEQYF. The chain joins TRBV28 to TRBJ2-7, with D perhaps given as TRBD1 or TRBD2 (6 bases each). The CDR3 is 16 amino acids. Looked up from germline, CDR1 is MDHEN and CDR2 is SYDVKM. Deletions cut 2 bases from V and 2 bases from J, with 16 bases between.

The rearrangement links TRBV6-5 to TRBJ2-7, with 9 bases aligning to TRBD1. The CDR3 spans 15 residues. Trimming at V came to 0 bases and at J to 6 bases, leaving 6 bases not matched to a gene. Germline loops: CDR1 MNHEY, CDR2 SVGAGI. The CDR3 here is CASSYSPGQGFEQYF. DNA of the CDR3: TGTGCCAGCAGTTACTCCCCGGGACAGGGCTTCGAGCAGTACTTC.

This clone was found a few times. The chain's CDR3 is CASSPGQGEGEQYF. The CDR3 DNA is TGTGCCAGTAGTCCCGGACAGGGAGAAGGCGAGCAGTACTTC. The chain links TRBV19 to TRBJ2-7, with 8 nucleotides matching TRBD1. CDR1 is LNHDA and CDR2 is SQIVND in the germline V gene (reference sequence). CDR3 length equals 14 residues. J was trimmed by 6 bases and V by 5 bases; bases with no gene match: 9.

Only a few counts were recorded for this clone. Here the CDR3 DNA reads TGCGCCAGCAGTCGGGGGTCGGGGATTGCAGCGAACACCGGGGAGCTGTTTTTT. Translation gives CASSRGSGIAANTGELFF. This chain uses TRBV23-1 with TRBJ2-2; either TRBD1 or TRBD2 may supply D (5 bases each). TRBV23-1 is an ORF for which the function is uncertain. The V gene lost 4 bases and the J gene lost 0 bases, with 18 bases spanning the gap. CDR3 length: 18 residues.

This chain links TRBV2 with TRBJ1-6, with 9 bases lining up with TRBD1. This CDR3 region has 15 residues. The V and J ends lost 7 bases and 10 bases, in that order; junction bases with no gene match: 11. CDR1 is SNHLY, CDR2 FYNNEI, per germline. CDR3 DNA sequence: TGTGCCAGCATTCCGGCGGGACAGGGTGTATCACCCCTCCACTTT. Residues: CASIPAGQGVSPLHF.

There are a few counts of this clone. The chain has TRBV25-1 and TRBJ1-1, with 9 positions matching TRBD1. The CDR3 has 15 amino acids. Germline CDR1 is MGHDK and CDR2 is SYGVNS. V was clipped by 4 bases and J by 3 bases; unmatched bases: 6. CDR3 amino acids: CASSATDRGDTEAFF. CDR3 DNA: TGTGCCAGCAGTGCCACCGACAGGGGGGACACTGAAGCTTTCTTT.

This clone was counted ten times or more. This sequence joins TRBV4-3 and TRBJ2-2; D call uncertain. The V end lost 1 base, the J end lost 1 base, and 4 bases lay between the germline ends. The CDR3 totals 14 residues. Germline V gene lookup returns CDR1 LGHNA and CDR2 YSLEER. The CDR3, as DNA: TGCGCCAGCAGCCAAGCTCAGAACACCGGGGAGCTGTTTTTT. This translates into CASSQAQNTGELFF.

This rearrangement joins TRBV21-1 to TRBJ1-2; the table gives TRBD1 as D, unverified against the DNA. TRBV21-1 is a known pseudogene. The CDR3 spans 16 residues. In DNA form, the CDR3 reads TGTGCCAGCAGCAAAGCTGAGGACAGGGAGGGATATGGCTACACCTTC. Translation: CASSKAEDREGYGYTF.

CDR3 region: CASSQVDRGNIQYF. DNA for the CDR3: TGTGCCAGCAGCCAAGTAGACAGGGGGAACATTCAGTACTTC. V is TRBV4-2 and J is TRBJ2-4, with TRBD1 identical over 9 bases. Germline assignment: CDR1 LGHNA and CDR2 YNFKEQ. With V trimmed by 1 base and J by 7 bases, 2 bases remained unmatched. The CDR3 covers 14 residues.

The CDR3 DNA follows: TGCGCCAGCAGCTTTGGGACAGTCTCCTACGAGCAGTACTTC. It encodes CASSFGTVSYEQYF. The chain joins TRBV5-1 to TRBJ2-7, with 7 nucleotides matching TRBD1. The CDR3 totals 14 residues. Germline lookup yields CDR1 SGHRS and CDR2 YFSETQ. Trimming took 2 bases from V and 0 from J; bases not matched to a gene: 2.

This clone was detected a few times. The chain links TRBV25-1 to TRBJ2-1; 9 bases agree with TRBD1. The CDR3 runs to 13 residues. V dropped 8 bases and J dropped 9; count of bases not matched to a gene: 8. The germline CDR1 and CDR2 sequences are MGHDK and SYGVNS. The CDR3 loop is CASEDRGIGEQFF. In DNA, the CDR3 is TGTGCCAGCGAGGACAGGGGCATTGGTGAGCAGTTCTTC.

The table lists this clone with a few counts. V gene TRBV5-4 combines with J gene TRBJ2-1, with 8 bases aligning to TRBD2. This CDR3 contains 15 residues. J lost 5 bases, V lost 1 base, and 5 bases had no gene match. The germline V gene has CDR1 SGHNT and CDR2 YYREEE (reference sequence). In DNA form, the CDR3 reads TGTGCCAGCAGCTTGCCAGCGGGAGTCGACAATGAGCAGTTCTTC. Translated, it gives CASSLPAGVDNEQFF.

The chain uses TRBV5-4 and TRBJ2-5; D perhaps matches TRBD1 (5 bases). This CDR3 region has 17 residues. The germline gives CDR1 SGHNT, CDR2 YYREEE (reference sequence). Trimming cost V 3 bases and J 1 base, with 19 bases left between them. CDR3 nucleotides: TGTGCCAGCAGCTCTATAGACAGCTCTGACCGCCAAGAGACCCAGTACTTC. As protein: CASSSIDSSDRQETQYF.

This clone was counted a few times. The chain links TRBV7-2 to TRBJ2-5; D possibly corresponds to TRBD1 (6 bases). Germline V gene data show CDR1 as SGHTA and CDR2 as FQGNSA. Trimming took 5 bases from V and 5 from J, leaving 18 bases between them. The CDR3 has 15 amino acids. The CDR3 sequence: CASSPRGASAETQYF. DNA for the CDR3: TGTGCCAGCAGCCCCAGGGGTGCTAGTGCGGAGACCCAGTACTTC. The full variable domain, completed using reference TRBV7-2 and TRBJ2-5, is GAGVSQSPSNKVTEKGKDVELRCDPISGHTALYWYRQSLGQGLEFLIYFQGNSAPDKSGLPSDRFSAERTGGSVSTLTIQRTQQEDSAVYLCASSPRGASAETQYFGPGTRLLVL.